The rows below give T cell receptor beta chains drawn from one sample of a study of T cells in Graves' hyperthyroidism and ophthalmopathy. A single record per CDR3 protein comes from TCRdb applying MiXCR to the multiplex PCR reads. The sample includes fewer than 600,000 distinct CDR3 sequences, roughly 15% seen only once; the top ten take about 14%. Specimen: blood. Every receptor here comes from a woman between 35 and 50 years old with Graves' hyperthyroidism. Each CDR3 is given with its conserved first and last residue. The order of the fields is J gene, D gene, V gene, clone size, CDR3 DNA, CDR3 protein. A D gene is named only where the DNA matches it firmly. Only some rows state a clone size, as once, few, many or a class for expanded clones.

TRBJ2-7 - TRBV11-2 many TGTGCCAGCAGCTTAAGGCCGGACAGCTCCTACGAGCAGTACTTC CASSLRPDSSYEQYF
TRBJ1-5 TRBD1 TRBV28 few TGTGCCAGCAGTTTATTGGGACAGTCGAGGGTTCAGCCCCAGCATTTT CASSLLGQSRVQPQHF
TRBJ2-7 - TRBV5-1 many TGCGCCAGCAGCCAGACAGGAGCCTACGAGCAGTACTTC CASSQTGAYEQYF
TRBJ2-4 TRBD1 TRBV27 - TGTGCCAGCAGTTTAACAGGGGGTAGATGGAACATTCAGTACTTC CASSLTGGRWNIQYF
TRBJ2-7 TRBD2 TRBV20-1 many TGCAGTGCTAGGGGGACTAGCGGAGTCTACGAGCAGTACTTC CSARGTSGVYEQYF
TRBJ1-5 - TRBV4-2 - TGTGCCAGCAGCCAAGATGACAGCATGGCGAATCAGCCCCAGCATTTT CASSQDDSMANQPQHF
TRBJ2-1 TRBD2 TRBV2 many TGTGCCAGCAGGGATCTTCTATGGGGACTAGCGGGAGGATACAATGAGCAGTTCTTC CASRDLLWGLAGGYNEQFF
TRBJ2-5 - TRBV28 many TGTGCCAGCAGTCAGCAGGGGTATGAGACCCAGTACTTC CASSQQGYETQYF
TRBJ2-5 TRBD2 TRBV7-2 - TGTGCCAGCAGCTGGGTAGCGGGAGAGAAAGAGACCCAGTACTTC CASSWVAGEKETQYF
TRBJ2-1 - TRBV7-9 many TGTGCCAGCAGCGCCCCCTTAGCAGATTCCTACAATGAGCAGTTCTTC CASSAPLADSYNEQFF
TRBJ2-1 TRBD2 TRBV5-1 - TGCGCCAGCAGCTATGGTAGCGGGACCTACAATGAGCAGTTCTTC CASSYGSGTYNEQFF
TRBJ2-5 - TRBV19 - TGTGCCAGTAGTATTGGACTACTTGGGGAGACCCAGTACTTC CASSIGLLGETQYF
TRBJ1-2 - TRBV6-1 - TGTGCCAGCAGCCACGACTGGGGCGCCGACTATGGCTACACCTTC CASSHDWGADYGYTF
TRBJ1-1 - TRBV9 - TGTGCCAGCAGCGTAGCAGGGATGAACACTGAAGCTTTCTTT CASSVAGMNTEAFF
TRBJ2-1 TRBD1 TRBV25-1 - TGTGCCAGCAGTGGGTTGGACAGGGGGTCCAATGAGCAGTTCTTC CASSGLDRGSNEQFF
TRBJ2-7 - TRBV3-1 many TGTGCCAGCAGCCAAAACGCCTACGAGCAGTACTTC CASSQNAYEQYF
TRBJ2-7 - TRBV19 few TGTGCCAGTAGTATAGCCGGAAACGCCGAGCAGTACTTC CASSIAGNAEQYF